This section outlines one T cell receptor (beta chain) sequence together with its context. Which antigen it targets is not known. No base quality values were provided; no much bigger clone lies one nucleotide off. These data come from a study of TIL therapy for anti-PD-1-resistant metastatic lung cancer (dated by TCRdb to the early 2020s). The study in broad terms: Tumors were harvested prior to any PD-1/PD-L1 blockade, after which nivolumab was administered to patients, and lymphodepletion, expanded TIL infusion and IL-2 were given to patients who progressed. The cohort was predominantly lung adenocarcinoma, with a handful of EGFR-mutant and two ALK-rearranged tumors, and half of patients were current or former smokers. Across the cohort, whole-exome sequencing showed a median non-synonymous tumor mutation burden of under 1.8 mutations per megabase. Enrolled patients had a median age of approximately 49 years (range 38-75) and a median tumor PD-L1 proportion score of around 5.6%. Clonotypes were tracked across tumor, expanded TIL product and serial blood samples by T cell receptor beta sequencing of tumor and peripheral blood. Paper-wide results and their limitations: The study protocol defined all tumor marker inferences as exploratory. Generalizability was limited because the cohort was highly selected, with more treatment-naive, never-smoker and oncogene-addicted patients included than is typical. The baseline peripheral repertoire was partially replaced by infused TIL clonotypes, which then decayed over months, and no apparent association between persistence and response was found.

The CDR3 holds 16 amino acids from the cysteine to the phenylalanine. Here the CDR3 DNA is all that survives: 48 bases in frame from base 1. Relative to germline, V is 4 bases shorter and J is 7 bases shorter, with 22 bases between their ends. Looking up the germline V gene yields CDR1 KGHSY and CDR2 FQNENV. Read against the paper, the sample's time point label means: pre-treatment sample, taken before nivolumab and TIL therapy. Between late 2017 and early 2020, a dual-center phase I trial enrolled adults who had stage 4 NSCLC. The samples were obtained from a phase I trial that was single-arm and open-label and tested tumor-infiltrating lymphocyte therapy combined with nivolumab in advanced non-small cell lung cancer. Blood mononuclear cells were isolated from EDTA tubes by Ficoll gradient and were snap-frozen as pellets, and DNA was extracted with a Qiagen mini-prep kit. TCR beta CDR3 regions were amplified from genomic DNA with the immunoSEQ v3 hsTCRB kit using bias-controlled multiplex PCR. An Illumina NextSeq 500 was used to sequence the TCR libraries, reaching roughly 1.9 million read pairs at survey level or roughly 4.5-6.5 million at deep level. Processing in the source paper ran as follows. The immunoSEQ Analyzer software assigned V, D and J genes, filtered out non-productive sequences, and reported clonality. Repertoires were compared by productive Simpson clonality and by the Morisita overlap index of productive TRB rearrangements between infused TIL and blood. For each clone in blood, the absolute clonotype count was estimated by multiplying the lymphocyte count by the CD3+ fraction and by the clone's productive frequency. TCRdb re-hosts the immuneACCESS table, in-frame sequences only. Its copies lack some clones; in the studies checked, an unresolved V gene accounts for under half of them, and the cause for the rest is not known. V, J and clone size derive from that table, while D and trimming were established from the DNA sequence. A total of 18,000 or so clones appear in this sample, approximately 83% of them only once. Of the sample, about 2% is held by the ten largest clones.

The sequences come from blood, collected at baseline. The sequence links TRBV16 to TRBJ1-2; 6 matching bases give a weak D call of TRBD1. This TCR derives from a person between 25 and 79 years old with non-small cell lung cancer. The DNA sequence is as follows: TGTGCCAGCAGCCCCACGGGACACACCAATGCGGGTGGCTACACCTTC. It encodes CASSPTGHTNAGGYTF.